This T cell receptor (beta chain) was identified in a study of T cell repertoires in ileal Crohn's disease. The wider study: Every patient was operated on for stricturing (roughly 61%) or penetrating (approximately 39%) complications. Study results and limitations: Sorted CD8 T cells held more high-frequency clones than CD4.

Trimming cost V 1 base and J 5 bases, with 12 bases left between them. The CDR3 contains 15 residues. CDR1 is LNHDA, CDR2 SQIVND, per germline (reference sequence). As for this clone: Its target is unknown.

Produced via immunoSEQ multiplex PCR; TCRdb's table is partial and in-frame only. The sample holds about 15,000 clones, 80% seen once. Specimen: ileal tissue. The chain recombines TRBV19 with TRBJ1-5, with D tentatively TRBD1 (6 bases). The clonotype was recovered from an adult with Crohn's disease. The CDR3 region is CASSIGAGAHQPQHF. The CDR3 DNA follows: TGTGCCAGTAGTATAGGGGCGGGGGCGCATCAGCCCCAGCATTTT.